This entry lists 24 T cell receptor beta chains sequenced from one sample in a study of blood T cells in healthy people across ages. A J-beta primer mix and a sample-barcoded 5' primer were used in a second PCR of about 7 to 11 cycles. TCRdb re-derived calls from the 5' RACE reads in MiXCR, one entry per CDR3 protein. The sample lists more than 900,000 distinct CDR3 sequences; about 29% were seen once. The data were also submitted as part of a second study, on T cells of mothers and their children.

Sequencing input: blood. These receptors came from a woman aged 40 to 50 in good health.

This chain connects TRBV10-3 to TRBJ1-1; D unclear. The V end lost 3 bases, the J end lost 8 bases, and 10 bases lay between the germline ends. Germline CDR1 reads ENHRY; CDR2 reads SYGVKD. The CDR3 extends over 12 amino acids. The CDR3 nucleotides are TGTGCCATCAGTGAAGTTGGCAGGGAAGCTTTCTTT. It codes for CAISEVGREAFF.

This clonotype has a handful of counts. The V gene is TRBV28, the J gene TRBJ1-2, with a weak D call TRBD1 (6 bases). The V and J ends lost 1 base and 7 bases respectively, with 13 bases between them. This CDR3 is built from 14 residues. Germline-derived CDR1 and CDR2 are MDHEN and SYDVKM. CDR3 DNA sequence: TGTGCCAGCAGTTTATTACAGGGCCGTGGTGGCTACACCTTC. Translated, it gives CASSLLQGRGGYTF.

The chain uses TRBV28 and TRBJ1-5; a possible D gene is TRBD1 (5 bases). The CDR3 is 15 residues long. V shed 5 bases and J shed 5 bases, with 16 bases lying between them. The germline gives CDR1 MDHEN, CDR2 SYDVKM. CDR3 coding DNA: TGTGCCAGCAGTCCCCGGGGAGGGGTCGATCAGCCCCAGCATTTT. Translated: CASSPRGGVDQPQHF.

As for this clonotype: Compared with germline, one end of the junction differs, possibly owing to a read error. The rearrangement uses TRBV19 and TRBJ2-1; TRBD1 matches 7 bases. Germline V lookup: CDR1 LNHDA, CDR2 SQIVND (reference sequence). The CDR3 runs 15 residues. CDR3 nucleotides: TGTGCCAGTAGTCTTGACAGGGATTTATACAATGGGCAGTTCTTC. As protein: CASSLDRDLYNGQFF.

The rearrangement links TRBV7-9 to TRBJ1-6, with D unclear. CDR1 is SEHNR and CDR2 is FQNEAQ in the germline V gene (reference sequence). CDR3 length: 14 residues. V was cut by 5 bases and J by 11 bases, with 16 bases left in between. The CDR3 protein is CASSSDRGLAPLHF. In DNA, the CDR3 is TGTGCCAGCAGCAGCGACCGGGGTTTGGCACCCCTCCACTTT. Full variable domain (outside the CDR3, taken from reference TRBV7-9 and TRBJ1-6): DTGVSQNPRHKITKRGQNVTFRCDPISEHNRLYWYRQTLGQGPEFLTYFQNEAQLEKSRLLSDRFSAERPKGSFSTLEIQRTEQGDSAMYLCASSSDRGLAPLHFGNGTRLTVT.

This clonotype was recorded once. The junction departs from germline at one end; a sequencing error may be responsible. The chain carries TRBV7-2 and TRBJ2-5; tentatively, D is TRBD1 or TRBD2 (5 bases each). This CDR3 comprises 16 residues. From germline, CDR1 is SGHTA and CDR2 FQGNSA. The DNA for the CDR3 is TGTGCCAGTAGCTTGAGAGGGGCAGGAACCAAAGAGACCCAGTACTTC. Its translation: CASSLRGAGTKETQYF.

The V and J genes are TRBV10-3 and TRBJ2-1; D ambiguous. V was trimmed by 3 bases and J by 3 bases, leaving 6 bases between them. Germline V CDR1 and CDR2: ENHRY, SYGVKD. The CDR3 spans 13 residues. CDR3 residues: CAISEERYNEQFF. CDR3 bases: TGTGCCATCAGTGAAGAACGCTACAATGAGCAGTTCTTC.

V gene TRBV10-3 combines with J gene TRBJ2-3, with a possible D match to TRBD1 (5 bases). V dropped 6 bases and J dropped 5 bases, with 12 bases sitting between them. The V gene's germline CDR1 is ENHRY and CDR2 SYGVKD. The CDR3 consists of 13 residues. CDR3 in DNA: TGTGCCATCAGATTTACAGGCAGAGATACGCAGTATTTT. Translated: CAIRFTGRDTQYF.

This clonotype was seen many times. The chain carries TRBV5-6 and TRBJ2-4, with D perhaps given as TRBD1 or TRBD2 (5 bases each). V gave up 4 bases and J gave up 8 bases, with 28 bases separating them. CDR1 is SGHDT, CDR2 YYEEEE, per germline. The CDR3 loop spans 18 amino acids. The CDR3 DNA reads TGTGCCAGCAGCGAGGGTTGGGGGTCAGGGTTAATTGCGGACATTCAGTACTTC. Translation gives CASSEGWGSGLIADIQYF.

In the case of this clonotype: A junction end diverges from the germline sequence, so it may reflect a read error. This chain joins TRBV7-2 and TRBJ2-5; possibly TRBD2 for D (6 bases). The CDR3 has 13 residues. Germline CDR1 SGHTA, CDR2 FQGNSA. The chain's CDR3 is CVSSWGVRETQYF. As DNA, the CDR3 is TGTGTCAGCAGCTGGGGGGTTCGGGAGACCCAGTACTTC.

This sequence joins TRBV19 and TRBJ1-1; TRBD1 is a possible D gene (6 bases). The V gene's germline CDR1 is LNHDA and CDR2 SQIVND (reference sequence). Trimming removed 7 bases from V and 3 bases from J, with 18 bases in between. This CDR3 region has 15 residues. The CDR3 DNA sequence: TGTGCCAGTACTAGGGACACTCCCTGGGACACTGAAGCTTTCTTT. This translates into CASTRDTPWDTEAFF. The entire variable domain, with the rest obtained from reference TRBV19 and TRBJ1-1, is as follows: DGGITQSPKYLFRKEGQNVTLSCEQNLNHDAMYWYRQDPGQGLRLIYYSQIVNDFQKGDIAEGYSVSREKKESFPLTVTSAQKNPTAFYLCASTRDTPWDTEAFFGQGTRLTVV.

Comment on this clonotype: A junction boundary mismatches the germline segment, possibly from a read error. The V gene is TRBV7-8, the J gene TRBJ1-2; D is uncertain. Germline values: CDR1 SGHVS, CDR2 FQNEAQ. The CDR3 runs to 14 residues. The CDR3 is CASTLTRRDYGYTF. Here the CDR3 DNA reads TGTGCCAGCACCTTAACCAGGAGGGACTATGGCTACACCTTC.

In this sample, this clonotype turned up many times. This chain joins TRBV5-1 and TRBJ1-2, with D perhaps matching TRBD1 (5 bases). CDR1 and CDR2 from the germline V gene are SGHRS and YFSETQ. The V end was cut by 4 bases, the J end by 5 bases, with 12 bases between. The CDR3 runs to 13 residues. CDR3 sequence reads: CASSRGDEYGYTF. CDR3 bases: TGCGCCAGCAGCCGAGGGGACGAATATGGCTACACCTTC.

In its sample, this clonotype was seen a few times. The V and J genes are TRBV9 and TRBJ2-1, with TRBD2 identical over 9 bases. Germline V gene data show CDR1 as SGDLS and CDR2 as YYNGEE. This CDR3 has 16 residues. The J segment lost 8 bases and the V segment lost 3 bases, leaving 12 bases of the junction unmatched. CDR3 sequence (DNA): TGTGCCAGCAGCGCTGAGGTGGGACTAGCACGCGATGAGCAGTTCTTC. As protein: CASSAEVGLARDEQFF.

The CDR3 DNA sequence: TGTGCCAGCAGCTTAAGGACAGTTAATGAAAAACTGTTTTTT. Protein: CASSLRTVNEKLFF. The chain joins TRBV7-2 to TRBJ1-4; tentatively, D is TRBD1 (6 bases). The CDR3 runs 14 residues. Germline V gene sequence: CDR1 SGHTA, CDR2 FQGNSA. V dropped 2 bases and J dropped 4 bases, with 8 bases sitting between them. Supplemented by reference TRBV7-2 and TRBJ1-4, the full variable domain reads GAGVSQSPSNKVTEKGKDVELRCDPISGHTALYWYRQSLGQGLEFLIYFQGNSAPDKSGLPSDRFSAERTGGSVSTLTIQRTQQEDSAVYLCASSLRTVNEKLFFGSGTQLSVL.

V is TRBV10-3 and J is TRBJ1-4; D unresolved. V was shortened by 4 bases and J by 13 bases, with 22 bases between the two germline ends. CDR1 is ENHRY and CDR2 is SYGVKD in the germline V gene. This CDR3 has 15 residues. CDR3 sequence: CAISVRTPESGGLFF. The CDR3 coding sequence is TGTGCCATCAGTGTACGGACGCCTGAGTCAGGAGGACTGTTTTTT.

This clonotype came up many times. This chain links TRBV7-2 with TRBJ2-5; D may be TRBD1 (6 bases). This CDR3 has 13 residues. The germline V gene has CDR1 SGHTA and CDR2 FQGNSA. The ends were cut back, 6 bases at V and 5 bases at J, with 13 bases in the middle. Here the CDR3 reads CASSLRGTETQYF. The CDR3 nucleotides read TGTGCCAGCAGTTTAAGGGGGACGGAGACCCAGTACTTC.

The sample holds a few counts of this clonotype. V is TRBV20-1 and J is TRBJ1-1; D is perhaps TRBD1 (6 bases). V was cut by 3 bases and J by 4 bases, with 12 bases left in between. This CDR3 is built from 13 residues. In germline, CDR1 is DFQATT, CDR2 SNEGSKA (reference sequence). The CDR3 here is CSASQGISTEAFF. For the CDR3, the DNA is TGCAGTGCTAGTCAGGGGATTAGCACTGAAGCTTTCTTT.

About this clonotype: Mismatch with germline at one junction end may stem from a read error. V usage is TRBV2 and J usage is TRBJ2-1; D is perhaps TRBD2 (5 bases). The germline V gene encodes CDR1 SNHLY and CDR2 FYNNEI. CDR3 size: 15 residues. CDR3 bases: TGTGCCAGCAGGGCCGGAGGATCGGCCTTCAATGAGCAGTGCTTC. Translating gives CASRAGGSAFNEQCF.

This clonotype has a handful of counts. The V gene is TRBV28, the J gene TRBJ1-2; TRBD1 aligns across 8 bases. Losses at the gene ends were 5 bases for V and 7 bases for J; bases not matched to a gene: 6. This CDR3 comprises 13 residues. Germline V CDR1 and CDR2: MDHEN, SYDVKM. The CDR3 loop reads CASSVGQDPGYTF. Here the CDR3 DNA reads TGTGCCAGCAGTGTGGGACAGGATCCTGGCTACACCTTC.

This rearrangement joins TRBV6-4 to TRBJ1-2; D unresolved. The CDR3 runs 14 residues. Trimming stripped 7 bases from V and 4 bases from J, with 16 bases between. Germline V gene lookup returns CDR1 MRHNA and CDR2 SNTAGT. The CDR3 DNA reads TGTGCCAGCAACGAATGGGTCACACCCTATGGCTACACCTTC. Translating it yields CASNEWVTPYGYTF.

Concerning this clonotype itself: This clone may be a read error of a much larger clone one base away. J is TRBJ2-1 and V is TRBV2; 9 nucleotides line up with TRBD2. Germline-derived CDR1 and CDR2 are SNHLY and FYNNEI. The CDR3 contains 14 residues. The CDR3 is CASRSGGRYNERFF. Here the CDR3 DNA reads TGTGCCAGCAGAAGCGGGGGGCGGTACAATGAGCGGTTCTTC.

This clonotype was observed at least ten times. This chain connects TRBV29-1 to TRBJ1-1; D not certain. Germline lookup yields CDR1 SQVTM and CDR2 ANQGSEA. CDR3 length equals 16 residues. Trimming removed 6 bases at V and 4 bases at J, with 24 bases between. CDR3 protein: CSVEKAASWVGTEAFF. The CDR3 nucleotides read TGCAGCGTAGAGAAAGCGGCCAGTTGGGTAGGCACTGAAGCTTTCTTT.

This clonotype has more than one count but fewer than ten. The chain recombines TRBV4-1 with TRBJ2-3; D uncertain. With 0 bases removed from V and 0 bases from J, the gap between germline ends came to 4 bases. CDR3 length equals 14 residues. Per the germline V gene, CDR1 is MGHRA and CDR2 is YSYEKL. In nucleotides, the CDR3 is TGCGCCAGCAGCCAAGAACAGAGCACAGATACGCAGTATTTT. Translating gives CASSQEQSTDTQYF.